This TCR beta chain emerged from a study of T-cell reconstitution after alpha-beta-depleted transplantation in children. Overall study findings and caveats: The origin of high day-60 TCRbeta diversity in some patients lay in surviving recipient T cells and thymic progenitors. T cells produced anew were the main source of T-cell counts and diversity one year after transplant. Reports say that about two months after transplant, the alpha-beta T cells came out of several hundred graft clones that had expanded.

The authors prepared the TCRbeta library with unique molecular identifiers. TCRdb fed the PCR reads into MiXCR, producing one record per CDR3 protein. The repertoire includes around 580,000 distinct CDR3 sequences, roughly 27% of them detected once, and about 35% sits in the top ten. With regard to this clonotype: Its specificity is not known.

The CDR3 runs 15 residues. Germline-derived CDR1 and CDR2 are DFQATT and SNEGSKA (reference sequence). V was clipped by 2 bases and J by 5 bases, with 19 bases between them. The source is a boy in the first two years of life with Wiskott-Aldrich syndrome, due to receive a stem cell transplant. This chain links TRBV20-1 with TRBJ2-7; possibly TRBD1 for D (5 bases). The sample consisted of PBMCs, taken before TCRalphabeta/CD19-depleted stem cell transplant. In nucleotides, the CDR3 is TGCAGTGCTAGAAGGTTTTGGGGCATCATCCACGAGCAGTACTTC. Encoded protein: CSARRFWGIIHEQYF.